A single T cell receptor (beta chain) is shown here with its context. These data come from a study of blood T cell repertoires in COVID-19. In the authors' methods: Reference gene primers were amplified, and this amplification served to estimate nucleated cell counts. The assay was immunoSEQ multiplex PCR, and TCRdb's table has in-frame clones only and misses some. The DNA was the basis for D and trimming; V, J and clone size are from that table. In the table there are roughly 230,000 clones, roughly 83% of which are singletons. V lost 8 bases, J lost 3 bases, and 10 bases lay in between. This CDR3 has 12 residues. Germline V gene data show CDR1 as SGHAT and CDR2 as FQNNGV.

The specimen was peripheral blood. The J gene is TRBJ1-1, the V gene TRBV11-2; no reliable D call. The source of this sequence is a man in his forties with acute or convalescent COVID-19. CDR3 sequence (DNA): TGTGCCAGCCAGATCGGGGACACTGAAGCTTTCTTT. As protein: CASQIGDTEAFF.